The TCR beta chain described here comes from a study of blood T cell repertoires in COVID-19. Whole-study context: Specimens from acute and convalescent COVID-19 originated in the United States, Italy and Spain. PBMCs, B-cell-depleted T cells, or T cells were the source of the cDNA or gDNA that made up the material.

Trimming stripped 4 bases from V and 6 bases from J, with 19 bases between. The CDR3 runs to 15 residues. The V gene's germline CDR1 is SGHRS and CDR2 YFSETQ. As handled by the study authors: Amplification from reference gene primers served as the basis for estimated nucleated cell counts. Sequencing was performed with immunoSEQ multiplex PCR; in TCRdb, only in-frame clones are kept and a portion is missing. V and J calls plus clone size are reproduced from that table; the DNA served to infer D and trimming. The sample holds some 150,000 clones, about nine tenths seen once. The V and J genes are TRBV5-1 and TRBJ2-5, with a weak D call TRBD2 (5 bases). The material sequenced was peripheral blood. This TCR was recovered from a man aged 45-60 years with active or convalescent COVID-19. CDR3 region: CASSPGFSQRKTQYF. CDR3 coding DNA: TGCGCCAGCAGCCCGGGGTTCAGTCAGAGAAAGACCCAGTACTTC.